These 25 T cell receptor beta chains were sequenced from one sample in a study of Ad26.COV2.S vaccination and SARS-CoV-2 variants. The treatment here: about 20 received Ad26.COV2.S at low or high dose, single or two shots; about 5 received placebo; per-sample allocation not given. Each sample was drawn 63 days after the first injection (of vaccine or placebo). Only in-frame clones appear in the TCRdb table, and some are missing; sequencing was by immunoSEQ multiplex PCR. Altogether 400,000 to 450,000 clones are present, about 93% being singletons, with the ten largest covering 10% to 15%. Sequences were derived from peripheral blood, sampled in a trial of Ad26.COV2.S vaccine versus placebo. Receptors originate from a person between 18 and 60 years old who received the Ad26.COV2.S COVID-19 vaccine or a placebo.

About this clone itself: A junction boundary mismatches the germline segment, possibly from a read error. This rearrangement joins TRBV3-1 (or the pseudogene TRBV3-2) to TRBJ2-7; D remains ambiguous. The CDR3 totals 13 residues. CDR1 and CDR2 (germline): LGHDT, YNNKEL (reference sequence). The CDR3 region has the DNA TGTGCCAGCAGGCAAGACGGTCCCTACGAGCAGTACTTC. It is translated as CASRQDGPYEQYF.

V and J are TRBV12-3 or TRBV12-4 and TRBJ1-1; D might be TRBD1 (5 bases). V was clipped by 5 bases and J by 1 base, with 8 bases between them. The CDR3 is 13 residues long. The CDR3: CASSPQGNTEAFF. In nucleotides, the CDR3 is TGTGCCAGCAGTCCTCAGGGGAACACTGAAGCTTTCTTT.

The chain has TRBV3-1 (or the pseudogene TRBV3-2) and TRBJ1-1; possibly TRBD1 for D (5 bases). Deletions cut 3 bases from V and 7 bases from J, with 9 bases between. This CDR3 contains 12 residues. CDR1 and CDR2 from the germline V gene are LGHDT and YNNKEL (reference sequence). CDR3: CASSQSTDEAFF. The DNA for the CDR3 is TGTGCCAGCAGCCAGTCGACAGATGAAGCTTTCTTT.

In this sample, this clone turned up once. J is TRBJ2-2 and V is TRBV4-3, with a weak D call TRBD2 (5 bases). The V gene's germline CDR1 is LGHNA and CDR2 YSLEER. The length of the CDR3 is 17 residues. The V end lost 3 bases, the J end lost 2 bases, and 16 bases lay between the germline ends. The CDR3 sequence is CASSHEGGLGNTGELFF. In DNA, the CDR3 is TGCGCCAGCAGCCACGAGGGTGGCCTCGGTAACACCGGGGAGCTGTTTTTT.

This chain uses TRBV6-2 or TRBV6-3 with TRBJ2-3; D is perhaps TRBD1 or TRBD2 (5 bases each). Trimming pared 4 bases from V and 0 bases from J, leaving 14 bases between. Germline lookup yields CDR1 MNHEY and CDR2 SVGEGT. The CDR3 has 16 amino acids. The CDR3 nucleotides read TGTGCCAGCAGTTCCCCCCGGGGCCCTAGCACAGATACGCAGTATTTT. The encoded protein is CASSSPRGPSTDTQYF.

The V call is TRBV29-1, the J call TRBJ2-1; tentatively, D is TRBD1 (5 bases). Trimming took off 6 bases at V and 10 bases at J, with 19 bases between the two ends. In germline, CDR1 is SQVTM, CDR2 ANQGSEA. There are 13 residues in the CDR3. Written as DNA, the CDR3 is TGCAGCGTCGACGAGACGGTAAGGGGCGAGCAGTTCTTC. Residues: CSVDETVRGEQFF.

V is TRBV5-1 and J is TRBJ1-1, with TRBD1 identical over 7 bases. The CDR3 length is 15 residues. Germline V CDR1 and CDR2: SGHRS, YFSETQ. V shed 8 bases and J 1 base; nucleotides not matched to a gene: 11. CDR3 in amino acids: CASKSTDRQNTEAFF. The CDR3, as DNA: TGCGCCAGTAAATCTACGGACAGGCAGAACACTGAAGCTTTCTTT. The full variable domain, completed using reference TRBV5-1 and TRBJ1-1, is KAGVTQTPRYLIKTRGQQVTLSCSPISGHRSVSWYQQTPGQGLQFLFEYFSETQRNKGNFPGRFSGRQFSNSRSEMNVSTLELGDSALYLCASKSTDRQNTEAFFGQGTRLTVV.

The chain links TRBV7-2 to TRBJ1-2; D is perhaps TRBD1 (6 bases). The CDR3 has 12 residues. The V end lost 5 bases, the J end lost 8 bases, and 12 bases lay between the germline ends. Germline-derived CDR1 and CDR2 are SGHTA and FQGNSA. The CDR3 protein is CASSINREGYTF. CDR3 nucleotides: TGTGCCAGCAGCATTAACAGGGAAGGCTACACCTTC.

This clone showed up just once. This chain connects TRBV19 to TRBJ2-1; 8 bases match TRBD2. There are 15 residues in the CDR3. Germline V gene sequence: CDR1 LNHDA, CDR2 SQIVND (reference sequence). Trimming took 7 bases from V and 5 from J; bases not matched to a gene: 10. The CDR3 here is CASTTSGRRDNEQFF. The CDR3 DNA is TGTGCCAGTACCACTAGCGGCCGGCGGGACAATGAGCAGTTCTTC.

This rearrangement joins TRBV2 to TRBJ2-5; the D gene is possibly TRBD1 (6 bases). Per germline, CDR1 SNHLY and CDR2 FYNNEI. The germline V and J ends were trimmed by 9 bases and 4 bases, with 15 bases remaining between them. The CDR3 runs 13 residues. The CDR3 reads CASDTQGIETQYF. CDR3 coding DNA: TGTGCCAGTGATACACAGGGTATAGAGACCCAGTACTTC.

This chain uses TRBV4-1 with TRBJ1-1, with TRBD1 as a possible D gene (6 bases). The CDR3 loop spans 14 amino acids. Per the germline V gene, CDR1 is MGHRA and CDR2 is YSYEKL. Trimming stripped 4 bases from V and 6 bases from J, with 15 bases between. The DNA for the CDR3 is TGCGCCAGCAGCCCAACCGGGACATTTGCTGAAGCTTTCTTT. It translates to CASSPTGTFAEAFF.

The chain has TRBV30 and TRBJ1-2; 9 bases match TRBD1. Germline V gene sequence: CDR1 GTSNPN, CDR2 SVGIG (reference sequence). CDR3 length: 12 residues. The junction had 7 bases not matched to a gene; V was cut back by 7 bases and J by 7 bases. CDR3 sequence reads: CALNRDRAGYTF. The CDR3 nucleotides read TGTGCCTTAAACCGGGACAGGGCTGGCTACACCTTC.

V is TRBV28 and J is TRBJ2-7; weak D call: TRBD2 (6 bases). V lost 5 bases to trimming and J lost 6 bases, with 14 bases between them. The CDR3 covers 13 residues. CDR1 is MDHEN and CDR2 is SYDVKM in the germline V gene. The CDR3, as DNA: TGTGCCAGCAGTCCGGCTGGGGGGAGCGAGCAGTACTTC. Translation gives CASSPAGGSEQYF. The full variable domain, in which reference TRBV28 and TRBJ2-7 provide the parts outside the CDR3, is DVKVTQSSRYLVKRTGEKVFLECVQDMDHENMFWYRQDPGLGLRLIYFSYDVKMKEKGDIPEGYSVSREKKERFSLILESASTNQTSMYLCASSPAGGSEQYFGPGTRLTVT.

This rearrangement joins TRBV3-1 (or the pseudogene TRBV3-2) to TRBJ2-3; tentative D call: TRBD2 (5 bases). The CDR3 contains 13 residues. The germline V gene has CDR1 LGHDT and CDR2 YNNKEL (reference sequence). The germline V and J ends were trimmed by 4 bases and 6 bases, with 11 bases remaining between them. CDR3 DNA sequence: TGTGCCAGCAGCCCCATCCCGGGGGATACGCAGTATTTT. Its translation: CASSPIPGDTQYF.

The genes are TRBV7-9 and TRBJ1-4; TRBD1 aligns across 9 bases. This CDR3 spans 15 amino acids. The V gene end was trimmed by 10 bases and the J gene end by 2 bases; junction bases not matched to a gene: 8. Germline-derived CDR1 and CDR2 are SEHNR and FQNEAQ (reference sequence). The chain's CDR3 is CATRGQGFTNEKLFF. CDR3 coding DNA: TGTGCCACCAGGGGACAGGGTTTTACTAATGAAAAACTGTTTTTT.

This sequence joins TRBV6-5 and TRBJ1-2, with TRBD1 identical over 11 bases. The CDR3 runs 15 residues. The V segment lost 6 bases and the J segment 7 bases; nucleotides outside the gene matches: 10. Germline V lookup: CDR1 MNHEY, CDR2 SVGAGI. The CDR3 nucleotides read TGTGCCAGCAGGGATGGACAGGGGGCGAGGGGTGGCTACACCTTC. It translates to CASRDGQGARGGYTF.

CDR3 sequence reads: CASSPGSGTEAFF. The DNA of the CDR3 is TGTGCCAGCAGTCCCGGGTCGGGCACTGAAGCTTTCTTT. The chain combines TRBV12-3 or TRBV12-4 with TRBJ1-1, with unresolved D. The CDR3 covers 13 residues. Trimming took 5 bases from V and 4 from J, leaving 11 bases between them.

The chain has TRBV30 and TRBJ2-1; D remains ambiguous. Germline-derived CDR1 and CDR2 are GTSNPN and SVGIG (reference sequence). Trimming took off 4 bases at V and 5 bases at J, with 15 bases between the two ends. The CDR3 has 14 amino acids. CDR3 DNA sequence: TGTGCCTGGAATGGTGGTTCCGGTGACAATGAGCAGTTCTTC. Its protein product is CAWNGGSGDNEQFF.

V is TRBV4-3 and J is TRBJ2-7; TRBD2 agrees at 9 bases. Germline V lookup: CDR1 LGHNA, CDR2 YSLEER. This CDR3 has 17 residues. V gave up 1 base and J gave up 2 bases; unmatched junction bases: 9. In DNA, the CDR3 is TGCGCCAGCAGCCAAGGTCTTGGACTAGCGCCCACCTACGAGCAGTACTTC. This codes for CASSQGLGLAPTYEQYF.

V gene TRBV30 combines with J gene TRBJ1-1; D gene uncertain. V lost 3 bases and J lost 1, with 6 bases in between. CDR1 and CDR2 (germline): GTSNPN, SVGIG (reference sequence). The CDR3 runs 12 residues. The CDR3 loop reads CAWSPSNTEAFF. The CDR3 nucleotides are TGTGCCTGGAGCCCCTCGAACACTGAAGCTTTCTTT.

Only a few counts were recorded for this clone. This chain connects TRBV9 to TRBJ1-6; TRBD1 matches 8 bases. The CDR3 extends over 14 amino acids. The germline V gene has CDR1 SGDLS and CDR2 YYNGEE. V lost 3 bases, J lost 10 bases, and 6 bases stayed unmatched. The DNA for the CDR3 is TGTGCCAGCAGCGATGGACAGGGCAGCTCACCCCTCCACTTT. Translation gives CASSDGQGSSPLHF.

This chain uses TRBV25-1 with TRBJ2-7, with 12 bases that match TRBD2. Losses at the gene ends were 1 base for V and 1 base for J; bases not matched to a gene: 8. Germline CDR1 and CDR2: MGHDK and SYGVNS. The CDR3 is 18 amino acids. This chain's CDR3 is CASSESGLAGKPSYEQYF. The CDR3 DNA sequence: TGTGCCAGCAGTGAATCGGGACTAGCGGGCAAACCTTCCTACGAGCAGTACTTC.

The CDR3 reads CASSGDSSGANVLTF. Written as DNA, the CDR3 is TGTGCCAGCAGCGGTGATAGTTCTGGGGCCAACGTCCTGACTTTC. The chain links TRBV5-6 to TRBJ2-6; no firm D call. The germline V gene has CDR1 SGHDT and CDR2 YYEEEE. Trimming stripped 4 bases from V and 1 base from J, with 9 bases between. The CDR3 is 15 amino acids.

In the case of this clone: One end of the junction is discordant with germline, which a read error may explain. The chain is built from TRBV6-5 and TRBJ1-1; D not certain. The germline CDR1 and CDR2 sequences are MNHEY and SVGAGI. CDR3 length: 12 amino acids. For the CDR3, the DNA is TGTGCCAGCAGACCGGACCGTTCCCTTTGGATCTTT. Its protein product is CASRPDRSLWIF.

The chain has TRBV28 and TRBJ1-6; no clear D. The CDR3 is made up of 13 amino acids. In germline, CDR1 is MDHEN, CDR2 SYDVKM. V gave up 7 bases and J gave up 14 bases, with 18 bases separating them. CDR3 residues: CASTSNRGRALHF. CDR3 DNA sequence: TGTGCCAGCACCTCTAATCGGGGTAGGGCCCTCCACTTT.